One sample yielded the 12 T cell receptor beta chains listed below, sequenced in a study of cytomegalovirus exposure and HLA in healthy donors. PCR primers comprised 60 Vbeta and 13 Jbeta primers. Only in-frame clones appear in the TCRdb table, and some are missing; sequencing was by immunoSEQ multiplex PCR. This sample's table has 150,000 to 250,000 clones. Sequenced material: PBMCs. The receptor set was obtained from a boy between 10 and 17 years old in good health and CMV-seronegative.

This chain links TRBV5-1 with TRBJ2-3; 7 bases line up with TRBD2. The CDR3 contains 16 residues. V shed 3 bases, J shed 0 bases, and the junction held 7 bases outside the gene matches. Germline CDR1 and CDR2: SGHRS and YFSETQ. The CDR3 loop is CASSWGGSVSTDTQYF. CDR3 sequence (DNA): TGCGCCAGCAGCTGGGGGGGATCTGTTAGCACAGATACGCAGTATTTT.

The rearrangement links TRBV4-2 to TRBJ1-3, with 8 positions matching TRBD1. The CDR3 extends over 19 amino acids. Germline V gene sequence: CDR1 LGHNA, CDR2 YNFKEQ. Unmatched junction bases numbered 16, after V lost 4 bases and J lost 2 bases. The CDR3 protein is CASSPSPDRGLSAGNTIYF. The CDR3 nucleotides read TGTGCCAGCAGCCCCAGCCCCGACAGGGGACTTAGTGCTGGAAACACCATATATTTT.

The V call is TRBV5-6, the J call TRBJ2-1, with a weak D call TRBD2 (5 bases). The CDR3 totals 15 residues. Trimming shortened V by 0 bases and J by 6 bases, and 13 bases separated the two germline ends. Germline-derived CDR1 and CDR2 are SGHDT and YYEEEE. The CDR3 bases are TGTGCCAGCAGCTTGGAGCGGAGAGAGGTCAATGAGCAGTTCTTC. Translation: CASSLERREVNEQFF.

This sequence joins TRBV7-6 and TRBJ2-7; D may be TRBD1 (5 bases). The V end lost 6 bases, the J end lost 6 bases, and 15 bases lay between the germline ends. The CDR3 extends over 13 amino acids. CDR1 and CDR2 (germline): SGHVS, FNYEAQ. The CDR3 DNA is TGTGCCAGCAGTCGGAAAGGGGCCGGCGAGCAGTACTTC. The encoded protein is CASSRKGAGEQYF.

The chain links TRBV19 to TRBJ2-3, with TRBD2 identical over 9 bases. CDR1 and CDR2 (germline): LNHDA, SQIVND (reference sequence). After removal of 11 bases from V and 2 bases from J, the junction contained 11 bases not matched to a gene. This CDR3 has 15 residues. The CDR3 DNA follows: TGTGCCTCCTCCCCCCGACTAGCGGCCACAGATACGCAGTATTTT. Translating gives CASSPRLAATDTQYF.

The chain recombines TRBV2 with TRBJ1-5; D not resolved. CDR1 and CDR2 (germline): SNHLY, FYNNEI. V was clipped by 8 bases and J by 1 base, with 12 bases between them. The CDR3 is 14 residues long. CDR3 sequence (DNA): TGTGCCAGCGACAATGGCATGAGCAATCAGCCCCAGCATTTT. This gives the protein CASDNGMSNQPQHF.

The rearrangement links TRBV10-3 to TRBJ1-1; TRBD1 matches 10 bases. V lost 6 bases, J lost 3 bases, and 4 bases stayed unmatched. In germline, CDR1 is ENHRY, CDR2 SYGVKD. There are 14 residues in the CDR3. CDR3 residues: CAIRGQGWDTEAFF. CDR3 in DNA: TGTGCCATCAGGGGACAGGGGTGGGACACTGAAGCTTTCTTT.

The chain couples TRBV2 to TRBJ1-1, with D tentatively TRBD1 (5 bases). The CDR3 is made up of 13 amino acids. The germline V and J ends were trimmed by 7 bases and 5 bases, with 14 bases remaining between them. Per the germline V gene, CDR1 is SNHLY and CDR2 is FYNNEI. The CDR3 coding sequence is TGTGCCAGCAAGGCCGGGGGATTTACTGAAGCTTTCTTT. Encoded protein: CASKAGGFTEAFF.

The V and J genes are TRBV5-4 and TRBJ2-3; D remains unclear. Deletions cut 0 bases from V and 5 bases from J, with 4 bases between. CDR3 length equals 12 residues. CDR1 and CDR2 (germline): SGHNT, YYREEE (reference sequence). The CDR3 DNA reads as TGTGCCAGCAGCTTGGGGCAAGATACGCAGTATTTT. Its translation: CASSLGQDTQYF.

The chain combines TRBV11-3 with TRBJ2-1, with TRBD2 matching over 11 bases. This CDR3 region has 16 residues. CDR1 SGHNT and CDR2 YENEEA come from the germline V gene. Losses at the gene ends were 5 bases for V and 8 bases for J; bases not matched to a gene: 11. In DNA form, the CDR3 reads TGTGCCAGCAGCCCCGGGGTAACTAGCGGGGGCGATGAGCAGTTCTTC. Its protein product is CASSPGVTSGGDEQFF.

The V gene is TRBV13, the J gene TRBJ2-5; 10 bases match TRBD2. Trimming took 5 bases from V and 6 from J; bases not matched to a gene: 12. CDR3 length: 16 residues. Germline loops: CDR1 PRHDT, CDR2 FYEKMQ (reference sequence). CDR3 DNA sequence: TGTGCCAGCAGCACAGTTCTAGCGGGGGCTCTTCAGACCCAGTACTTC. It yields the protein CASSTVLAGALQTQYF.

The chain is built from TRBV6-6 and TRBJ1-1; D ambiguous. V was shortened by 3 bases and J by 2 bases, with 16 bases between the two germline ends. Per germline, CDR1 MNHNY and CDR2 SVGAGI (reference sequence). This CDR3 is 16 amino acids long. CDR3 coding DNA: TGTGCCAGCAGTTATCGGGAAACGGGTTTAAACACTGAAGCTTTCTTT. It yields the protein CASSYRETGLNTEAFF.